This T cell receptor (beta chain) was sequenced in a study of shared clonotypes between healthy human individuals. Germline CDR1 is SNHLY and CDR2 is FYNNEI. V shed 8 bases, J shed 5 bases, and the junction held 6 bases outside the gene matches. This CDR3 region has 14 residues. The study, taken as a whole, reports: Though the depth was large, rarefaction showed that sorted-subset sequencing was incomplete.

Generated by immunoSEQ multiplex PCR, the TCRdb table keeps only in-frame clones and is missing some. This sample has 2 million to 2.5 million clones; 93% occur once, and the top ten carry 0.36%. Turning to this clone: Its specificity is unknown.

The sequence derives from a man aged 18 to 30 in good health. Some clones in this sample may be carry-over from other donors' samples. The V and J genes are TRBV2 and TRBJ1-5; 10 bases fit TRBD1. Material for sequencing was naive CD4+ T cells from PBMCs. The subset here: CD45RA+ positively selected. CDR3 region: CASGRDRGDQPQHF. The CDR3 DNA reads TGTGCCAGCGGCCGGGACAGGGGCGATCAGCCCCAGCATTTT. The whole variable domain, filled in from reference TRBV2 and TRBJ1-5, reads EPEVTQTPSHQVTQMGQEVILRCVPISNHLYFYWYRQILGQKVEFLVSFYNNEISEKSEIFDDQFSVERPDGSNFTLKIRSTKLEDSAMYFCASGRDRGDQPQHFGDGTRLSIL.